Each of the 22 T cell receptor beta chains below was sequenced from the same sample in a study of T cells in localized non-small cell lung cancer (dated by TCRdb to the early 2020s). Libraries were made using the immunoSEQ multiplex PCR assay. TCRdb re-hosts the immuneACCESS table, in-frame sequences only. Its copies lack some clones; in the studies checked, an unresolved V gene accounts for under half of them, and the cause for the rest is not known. In all, the sample holds some 50,000 clones, and more than 85% of those were seen once. The top ten constitute about 16% of the sample. This material consisted of PBMCs, taken before any cancer treatment. These receptors were taken from a female donor with stage II lung adenocarcinoma.

The CDR3 reads CATSSFSGGVTEAFF. CDR3 coding DNA: TGTGCCACCAGCAGCTTCTCCGGCGGGGTCACTGAAGCTTTCTTT. The V and J genes are TRBV15 and TRBJ1-1; no definite D call. V lost 3 bases and J 4 bases, leaving 15 bases between the germline ends. The CDR3 is 15 residues long. Germline loops: CDR1 LNHNV, CDR2 YYDKDF (reference sequence). Filled out from reference TRBV15 and TRBJ1-1, the complete variable domain reads DAMVIQNPRYQVTQFGKPVTLSCSQTLNHNVMYWYQQKSSQAPKLLFHYYDKDFNNEADTPDNFQSRRPNTSFCFLDIRSPGLGDTAMYLCATSSFSGGVTEAFFGQGTRLTVV.

This clone ranks as medium-sized (0.01 to 0.1%). The chain carries TRBV10-1 and TRBJ2-1; 9 nucleotides agree with TRBD2. The CDR3 consists of 14 residues. Trimming cost V 4 bases and J 6 bases; bases outside gene matches: 4. The germline CDR1 and CDR2 sequences are WNHNN and SYGVQD (reference sequence). CDR3 DNA: TGCGCCAGCAGTGCCGGCGGGGGGGCCAATGAGCAGTTCTTC. It encodes CASSAGGGANEQFF.

The rearrangement joins TRBV6-6 to TRBJ2-5, with 14 bases aligning to TRBD2. This CDR3 contains 16 residues. Germline V lookup: CDR1 MNHNY, CDR2 SVGAGI (reference sequence). V was pared by 4 bases and J by 5 bases, with 6 bases of the junction left unmatched. CDR3 protein: CASSFGLAGGRETQYF. CDR3 nucleotides: TGTGCCAGCAGTTTTGGACTAGCGGGGGGCCGGGAGACCCAGTACTTC.

V and J are TRBV12-5 and TRBJ2-2, with D perhaps TRBD1 or TRBD2 (7 bases each). V lost 0 bases, J lost 5 bases, and 13 bases lay in between. Germline V gives CDR1 LGHNT, CDR2 FRNRAP. The CDR3 covers 16 residues. The CDR3 DNA follows: TGTGCTAGTGGTTTGGTTCGCCAGGGGGGGACCGGGGAGCTGTTTTTT. It encodes CASGLVRQGGTGELFF.

The chain combines TRBV7-8 with TRBJ2-1; possibly TRBD1 for D (5 bases). Trimming removed 0 bases from V and 1 base from J, with 7 bases in between. The length of the CDR3 is 15 residues. Germline loops: CDR1 SGHVS, CDR2 FQNEAQ. CDR3 region: CASSLAGPSYNEQFF. The CDR3 region has the DNA TGTGCCAGCAGCTTAGCGGGGCCTTCCTACAATGAGCAGTTCTTC.

About this clone itself: Because the CDR3's place on the DNA is in doubt, the DNA is left out and the CDR3 is given as listed by TCRdb. This chain connects TRBV30 to TRBJ1-2. Germline-derived CDR1 and CDR2 are GTSNPN and SVGIG (reference sequence). Ends included, the CDR3 has 12 residues. The CDR3 loop is CAWDFRGYGYTF.

V and J are TRBV5-1 and TRBJ1-1; D unresolved. The V gene lost 4 bases and the J gene lost 5 bases, with 15 bases spanning the gap. The V gene's germline CDR1 is SGHRS and CDR2 YFSETQ. CDR3 length: 14 residues. The DNA of the CDR3 is TGCGCCAGCAGCCCCCTCAGAACGGGGACTGAAGCTTTCTTT. This encodes CASSPLRTGTEAFF.

The rearrangement links TRBV7-9 to TRBJ1-2; D is unclear. The CDR3 contains 13 residues. Deletions cut 8 bases from V and 4 bases from J, with 14 bases between. The germline gives CDR1 SEHNR, CDR2 FQNEAQ (reference sequence). CDR3 protein: CASLPSAGYGYTF. CDR3 bases: TGTGCCAGCCTCCCTTCGGCGGGCTATGGCTACACCTTC.

This rearrangement joins TRBV6-5 to TRBJ1-2; tentative D call: TRBD1 (6 bases). V was shortened by 6 bases and J by 4 bases, with 15 bases between the two germline ends. The germline V gene encodes CDR1 MNHEY and CDR2 SVGAGI. CDR3 size: 14 residues. The CDR3 region has the DNA TGTGCCAGCAGGTCCGGGGGGCCGGGCTATGGCTACACCTTC. Its translation: CASRSGGPGYGYTF.

This chain joins TRBV7-8 and TRBJ1-5, with no clear D. The CDR3 sequence is 15 residues long. Per germline, CDR1 SGHVS and CDR2 FQNEAQ. Trimming stripped 3 bases from V and 3 bases from J, with 12 bases between. The CDR3 reads CASSFEERDNQPQHF. In DNA, the CDR3 is TGTGCCAGCAGCTTTGAGGAAAGGGACAATCAGCCCCAGCATTTT.

J is TRBJ2-3 and V is TRBV4-2; TRBD2 matches at 10 bases. The germline gives CDR1 LGHNA, CDR2 YNFKEQ. The CDR3 contains 16 residues. V shed 5 bases, J shed 7 bases, and the junction held 12 bases outside the gene matches. The CDR3 nucleotides read TGTGCCAGCAGCGCCCCTAGCGGGGGCCGTGCCAATACGCAGTATTTT. It translates to CASSAPSGGRANTQYF.

The chain employs TRBV7-3 and TRBJ1-2; the D gene is possibly TRBD1 (6 bases). Germline CDR1 reads SGHTA; CDR2 reads FQGTGA. V was trimmed by 0 bases and J by 3 bases, leaving 8 bases between them. The CDR3 consists of 14 residues. The CDR3 DNA reads TGTGCCAGCAGCTTAACGGGGGCGGACTATGGCTACACCTTC. Its protein is CASSLTGADYGYTF.

The rearrangement links TRBV6-5 to TRBJ2-1; a possible D gene is TRBD1 (5 bases). Trimming took 0 bases from V and 7 from J, leaving 10 bases between them. The CDR3 is 14 amino acids. In germline, CDR1 is MNHEY, CDR2 SVGAGI. The CDR3 protein is CASSYSQGRNEQFF. Here the CDR3 DNA reads TGTGCCAGCAGTTACTCCCAGGGTAGAAATGAGCAGTTCTTC.

This clone turned up a few times. The CDR3 bases are TGTGCCAGCTTACCCGGACAGGGGGCGATCACTGAAGCTTTCTTT. The encoded protein is CASLPGQGAITEAFF. The chain has TRBV18 and TRBJ1-1, with 11 bases matching TRBD1. This CDR3 is 15 amino acids long. The V gene end was trimmed by 7 bases and the J gene end by 4 bases; junction bases not matched to a gene: 8. Per the germline V gene, CDR1 is KGHSH and CDR2 is LQKENI. Looking up the rest from reference TRBV18 and TRBJ1-1 gives the full variable domain: NAGVMQNPRHLVRRRGQEARLRCSPMKGHSHVYWYRQLPEEGLKFMVYLQKENIIDESGMPKERFSAEFPKEGPSILRIQQVVRGDSAAYFCASLPGQGAITEAFFGQGTRLTVV.

The V call is TRBV28, the J call TRBJ1-1; D gene ambiguous. Germline V gene lookup returns CDR1 MDHEN and CDR2 SYDVKM. V dropped 3 bases and J dropped 1 base, with 6 bases sitting between them. The CDR3 has 13 residues. The CDR3 here is CASSFRRNTEAFF. The CDR3 nucleotides are TGTGCCAGCAGTTTTAGGAGGAACACTGAAGCTTTCTTT.

This chain connects TRBV12-5 to TRBJ2-7; D might be TRBD1 or TRBD2, each matching 5 bases. The CDR3 sequence is 16 residues long. CDR1 and CDR2 from the germline V gene are LGHNT and FRNRAP. V was trimmed by 3 bases and J by 2 bases, leaving 17 bases between them. Written as DNA, the CDR3 is TGTGCTAGTGGTTTCCTCCCGGGACGGGCCACCTACGAGCAGTACTTC. Protein: CASGFLPGRATYEQYF.

This sequence joins TRBV5-6 and TRBJ2-1, with D perhaps TRBD1 (6 bases). V was clipped by 4 bases and J by 0 bases, with 11 bases between them. Germline CDR1 reads SGHDT; CDR2 reads YYEEEE. The CDR3 has 15 amino acids. DNA of the CDR3: TGTGCCAGCAGCCTACAGGGATACTCCTACAATGAGCAGTTCTTC. Translation gives CASSLQGYSYNEQFF. Variable domain in full (rest from reference TRBV5-6 and TRBJ2-1): DAGVTQSPTHLIKTRGQQVTLRCSPKSGHDTVSWYQQALGQGPQFIFQYYEEEERQRGNFPDRFSGHQFPNYSSELNVNALLLGDSALYLCASSLQGYSYNEQFFGPGTRLTVL.

The V and J genes are TRBV7-3 and TRBJ2-1; D may be TRBD1 or TRBD2 (5 bases each). The CDR3 has 14 amino acids. In germline, CDR1 is SGHTA, CDR2 FQGTGA. With 5 bases removed from V and 5 bases from J, the gap between germline ends came to 13 bases. As DNA, the CDR3 is TGTGCCAGCAGCCCGGCCGGGACCCACAATGAGCAGTTCTTC. Translation gives CASSPAGTHNEQFF.

This clone was seen just once. The chain is built from TRBV28 and TRBJ1-1; TRBD1 matches 7 bases. This CDR3 has 14 amino acids. Trimming removed 6 bases from V and 1 base from J; junction bases left unmatched: 5. Germline loops: CDR1 MDHEN, CDR2 SYDVKM. CDR3 bases: TGTGCCAGCAGCACGGGACAGCAGAACACTGAAGCTTTCTTT. Encoded protein: CASSTGQQNTEAFF.

V is TRBV6-5 and J is TRBJ1-3; D call uncertain. Trimming pared 6 bases from V and 4 bases from J, leaving 10 bases between. The CDR3 covers 13 residues. CDR1 and CDR2 (germline): MNHEY, SVGAGI. This CDR3 reads CASRATIGNTIYF. CDR3 nucleotide sequence: TGTGCCAGCAGGGCGACGATCGGAAACACCATATATTTT.

This chain links TRBV4-1 with TRBJ2-2, with unresolved D. CDR3 length: 17 residues. Germline loops: CDR1 MGHRA, CDR2 YSYEKL. V lost 0 bases, J lost 1 base, and 12 bases lay in between. CDR3 nucleotides: TGCGCCAGCAGCCAAGATAGGTACCGCCTGAACACCGGGGAGCTGTTTTTT. As protein: CASSQDRYRLNTGELFF.

The V call is TRBV11-2, the J call TRBJ1-1; 11 bases are shared with TRBD1. Germline V gene lookup returns CDR1 SGHAT and CDR2 FQNNGV. V lost 5 bases, J lost 2 bases, and 4 bases stayed unmatched. CDR3 length equals 15 residues. The CDR3: CASSPRTGGNTEAFF. CDR3 sequence (DNA): TGTGCCAGCAGCCCACGGACAGGGGGCAACACTGAAGCTTTCTTT.